This T cell receptor beta chain derives from a study of blood T cell repertoires in COVID-19. Study-wide context: The United States, Italy and Spain were the sources of the acute and convalescent COVID-19 samples. Sources were T cells, B-cell-depleted T cells, or PBMCs; the material itself was cDNA or gDNA.

In the study's own analysis: Reference gene primer amplification gave estimated nucleated cell counts. The table came from immunoSEQ multiplex PCR; TCRdb's copy has only in-frame clones and leaves some out. D and trimming come from the DNA, and the V and J calls and clone size come from that table. Of more than 85,000 clones listed, around 87% are singletons. The CDR3 consists of 14 residues. The trim removed 4 bases at V and 6 bases at J, leaving 10 bases unmatched. CDR1 is SQVTM and CDR2 is ANQGSEA in the germline V gene. This sequence originates from a human donor in a cohort sampled during active COVID-19. This chain connects TRBV29-1 to TRBJ2-7; 9 positions match TRBD2. Source material: peripheral blood. CDR3 DNA sequence: TGCAGCGTTGCCCAAGGGCTAGCGGGGTCCGAGCAGTACTTC. Translation gives CSVAQGLAGSEQYF.